This T cell receptor (beta chain) was captured by sequencing in a study of shared clonotypes between healthy human individuals. Germline V gene lookup returns CDR1 SGDLS and CDR2 YYNGEE. The V and J ends lost 2 bases and 7 bases respectively, with 15 bases between them. The length of the CDR3 is 15 residues. Clones were sequenced by immunoSEQ multiplex PCR, and TCRdb holds only the in-frame ones, with some missing. The sample carries about 340,000 clones, roughly 80% recorded once. This clonotype was sampled from a man aged 25 to 40 in good health. Source material: memory CD4+ T cells sorted from blood. The subset here: CD45RA-negative fraction. The chain couples TRBV9 to TRBJ1-4; D remains ambiguous. CDR3 in DNA: TGTGCCAGCAGCGTGTCATTAACCCCTACTGAAAAACTGTTTTTT. It codes for CASSVSLTPTEKLFF.